This TCR beta chain was documented in a study of cytomegalovirus exposure and HLA in healthy donors (dated by TCRdb to 2016 to 2017). As for the study more broadly: In an earlier analysis of several hundred of the donors, around 290 Gb of sequence data and 90 million to 130 million unique TCR beta sequences from some 170 million T cells were reported. Around 320 gigabases of sequencing data and some 85 million unique TCR sequences were included in an early release covering several hundred HLA-typed donors. Of the 398 genotyped donors, 75% to 85% were placed in the genetic ancestry cluster associated with self-reported Caucasian donors. The study was designed to test whether signatures of past pathogen exposure could be identified by cataloging public T cell receptors. The study used immunosequencing to profile the T cell repertoires of approximately 690 subjects and linked those repertoires to cytomegalovirus serostatus. In addition to the first cohort of around 670 subjects, a separate validation cohort of approximately 120 different subjects was used. To predict cytomegalovirus infection status, the study brought together high-throughput TCR immunosequencing, statistical association of individual TCRs with disease status, and machine learning. A later analysis re-examined previously published TCR beta repertoires from more than 550 donors and added high-resolution HLA genotyping to investigate patterns of TCR occurrence. Rather than using new phenotypic data, the later analysis identified candidate immune exposures from TCR beta sequences and from how often those sequences occurred across donors. To decide whether each TCR beta V gene segment behaved as functional or pseudogenic, an earlier analysis of some 580 of the donors relied on high-throughput TCR beta sequencing. Donor age, sex, ethnicity and CMV serostatus were collected together with the repertoire data. Genome-wide SNP genotypes for about 65% of the roughly 670 donors were used in a later genetic analysis, which treated that subset as a discovery cohort. Every discovery cohort repertoire had been produced on one sequencing platform. Both class I and class II loci were covered by HLA typing, at four-digit resolution. The number of typed donors differed by locus: about 620-640 for A, B, C, DRB1 and DQB1; roughly 510 for DQA1; some 610 for DPA1; and around 490 for DPB1. A few DR-DQ haplotypes were treated as single units for association and clustering because of strong linkage in the cohort. Among 398 genotyped donors of the cohort, an average of about 240,000 unique TCR beta nucleotide sequences were sequenced per donor, roughly 18% of them non-productive.

The cohort consisted of some 670 healthy bone marrow donors. At the time of sampling, all cohort members were nominally healthy, though unrecorded immune exposures were likely present. The donor was CMV seropositive and belonged to the group of 250 to 350 seropositive cohort members. A peripheral blood sample was provided by each donor, and peripheral blood mononuclear cells were used for TCR beta sequencing. The Qiagen DNeasy Blood Extraction Kit was used to extract genomic DNA from the blood cell samples. On this clone itself: Its cognate antigen has yet to be identified. The input lacks base qualities; no much larger clone sits a single base away.

General study outcomes and caveats: Roughly 15 rarely observed V segments, including chromosome 9 orphons, were excluded from the earlier analysis of several hundred of the donors because counts were too low. It was suggested by the authors that the approach could potentially be generalized to other disease states and immunological phenotypes. Cytomegalovirus status was reported to be diagnosed by the classifier with high specificity and sensitivity in both the original and validation cohorts. When HLA alleles, especially DR and DQ, strongly co-occurred, attributing TCR associations to individual alleles was difficult. In an earlier analysis of around 600 of the donors, most TCR beta V segments appeared in productive rearrangements about 87% or about 30% of the time, broadly matching IMGT annotations. In a later analysis, HLA-associated TCR beta chains showed more clonal expansion and lower generation probabilities than non-associated chains that were equally common. In a later genetic analysis, a missense DCLRE1C variant was associated with V-gene and J-gene trimming of TCR beta chains, and the association was replicated in an independent cohort. The study gave a list of 150 to 200 TCR beta chains associated with cytomegalovirus. Because HLA typing was unavailable for some donors at each locus, only the typed subset was used in association tests. Linkage disequilibrium might explain the correlated functional status among segregating V segments, but an unknown experimental factor could not be ruled out. Sequencing depth was assumed to be roughly uniform across donors in the presence/absence analyses, though that assumption may not hold. A cluster of highly shared sequence variants was judged likely to be a technical artifact of the sequencing pipeline. According to a later analysis, parvovirus B19, influenza, CMV and Epstein-Barr virus appeared linked to several top co-occurrence clusters. Most TCR sequences were seen in very few donors, while some public TCRs were found in many individuals. In a later analysis, the rate of TCR association differed among HLA loci, with DRB1 alleles having the most associated TCRs and HLA-C alleles having the fewest. In a later analysis, 15,000 to 20,000 TCR beta sequences were associated with specific HLA alleles at a false discovery rate of 0.05. Three of the identified cytomegalovirus-associated TCR beta chains were confirmed in vitro to be specific for cytomegalovirus antigens. A later analysis found that most CMV-associated TCR beta chains appeared HLA-restricted, with HLA associations seemingly driven largely by CMV exposure. The 87-base-pair reads could not distinguish some IMGT-functional V segments, including TRBV6-2 and TRBV6-3, so those segments were excluded. Only TCR beta chains were sequenced in this cohort, and the absence of alpha or paired-chain data limited detectable features. A later genetic analysis reported fewer N-insertions in productive TCRs among donors in an Asian-associated ancestry cluster than the roughly 640-donor mean. A further reported finding was that TCR beta sequences accurately predicted the HLA-A and HLA-B alleles for most subjects in the first cohort. For the cohort, immune exposure information was limited to CMV serostatus.

V and J lose 4 bases and 3 bases, and a span of 4 bases separates them. The germline V gene sets CDR1 to SGHTS and CDR2 to YDEGEE. Inclusive of the bounding cysteine and phenylalanine, the CDR3 is 12 residues long. Of all the DNA, just the CDR3 is kept, 36 bases in frame from base 1. Receptors were amplified or captured by the immunoSEQ multiplex PCR assay. For the multiplex PCR, a mixture combining 60 forward primers for TCR Vbeta segments and 13 reverse primers for TCR Jbeta segments was used. A multiplex PCR assay on genomic DNA amplified the CDR3 region of rearranged TCR beta genes. On the Illumina HiSeq System, the amplified TCR beta libraries were sequenced as 87-base-pair reads. In the authors' own workflow: In a later analysis, around 80 million unique TCR beta chains were counted across the roughly 670 repertoires, and about 10 million of these chains were shared by at least two donors. To remove PCR and sequencing errors, raw reads were error-corrected and collapsed into unique sequences using a nearest-neighbor algorithm that merged closely related sequences. CDR3 sequences were aligned to IMGT reference sequences to assign V, D and J gene segments. For a sequence to be retained, a match of at least six nucleotides was required to both a V gene segment and a J gene segment. A rearrangement counted as productive if the CDR3 had no stop codons and remained in frame with V and J, and every other rearrangement counted as non-productive. CDR3 was defined by IMGT convention, running from the second conserved V-encoded cysteine to the conserved J-encoded phenylalanine. The earlier analysis of 450 to 750 of the donors excluded any sequence lacking an unambiguous match to a single V gene segment. In an earlier analysis of approximately 500 of the donors, a V segment was called functional when productive rearrangements were above 56.7%, and segregating when the standard deviation between donors exceeded 5%. A statistical classification framework was developed to diagnose cytomegalovirus status using the catalog of TCR beta chain sequences. In a later analysis, V and J genes were assigned by comparing TCR nucleotide sequences against IMGT/GENE-DB human TR gene sequences. In a later analysis, CDR3 sequences and most-parsimonious VDJ recombination scenarios were assigned using the TCRdist pipeline. A later analysis defined each TCR beta chain by its CDR3 amino acid sequence plus V-gene family, and excluded reads lacking a unique V-gene family. In a later analysis, 550 to 650 highly shared, low-generation-probability nucleotide sequences were removed to address suspected cross-contamination and a sequencing artifact. In a later analysis, a clonal expansion index was calculated for each public chain from normalized within-repertoire ranks of inferred template counts. A later analysis computed generation probabilities with a VDJ recombination model fitted to out-of-frame rearrangements, and checked the results against IGoR. A later analysis scored TCR-TCR, TCR-HLA and TCR-CMV co-occurrence with hypergeometric tests, applying a repertoire-size bias correction to TCR pairs. To estimate false discovery rates, a later analysis permuted the HLA or CMV assignments 20 times. In a later analysis, co-occurring TCRs were grouped with DBSCAN, and TCRdist sequence similarity was added when clustering was performed within HLA-allele-positive subsets. Repertoires with fewer than 30,000 or more than 120,000 public chains, plus five repertoires with anomalous nucleotide sharing, were excluded from co-occurrence clustering. TCRdb mirrors the immuneACCESS table, restricted to in-frame sequences. Some clones are absent from its copies; in checked studies, under half trace to an unresolved V gene, and the reason for the others is unknown. V and J calls and clone size are as listed in that table; D and trimming were resolved from the DNA. The sample table lists 110,000 or so clones, around 77% of them with a count of one. The ten largest clones add up to about 5% of the sample.

The receptor comes from a woman in her 30s in good health and CMV-seropositive. The sample consisted of PBMCs. The sequence is built from TRBV5-8 and TRBJ1-4; the D gene cannot be resolved reliably. CDR3 region: CASSPSNEKLFF. The DNA is as follows: TGTGCCAGCAGCCCCTCTAATGAAAAACTGTTTTTT.